The present entry profiles one T cell receptor (beta chain) with its context. Its antigen is undetermined. TCRdb re-derived calls from the RT-PCR reads in MiXCR, one entry per CDR3 protein. The repertoire includes 450,000 to 500,000 distinct CDR3 sequences, 9.5% to 12% of them detected once, and 12% sits in the top ten. These data belong to a study of response to subunit inactivated influenza vaccine. Study-level points and caveats: New T cells are recruited in small numbers by each seasonal influenza vaccination, according to the authors' suggestion.

The V end was cut by 7 bases, the J end by 0 bases, with 19 bases between. The V gene's germline CDR1 is SGHAT and CDR2 FQNNGV. There are 18 residues in the CDR3. This chain connects TRBV11-2 to TRBJ2-6; D unresolved. Sequencing used PBMCs from blood, obtained about 40 days after vaccination. The TCR originated in a man aged 50 to 59 who received an inactivated influenza vaccine. The CDR3 here is CASIPDGRIGSGANVLTF. The CDR3 DNA reads as TGTGCCAGCATCCCCGATGGACGAATCGGCTCTGGGGCCAACGTCCTGACTTTC. Full variable domain (outside the CDR3, taken from reference TRBV11-2 and TRBJ2-6): EAGVAQSPRYKIIEKRQSVAFWCNPISGHATLYWYQQILGQGPKLLIQFQNNGVVDDSQLPKDRFSAERLKGVDSTLKIQPAKLEDSAVYLCASIPDGRIGSGANVLTFGAGSRLTVL.